Only one count was recorded for the clone carrying this T cell receptor (beta chain). Antigen specificity is unknown. This sample is part of a study of shared clonotypes between healthy human individuals. Study-level findings and limits: Even with large depth, rarefaction showed that sorted-subset sequencing was incomplete.

Naive CD8 cells lacked CD45RO and underwent positive selection for CCR7, leaving out terminally differentiated effector memory CD45RA+ cells. Each of the donors was a healthy adult who was HIV-negative and had not had a recent acute infection or vaccination. Generated by immunoSEQ multiplex PCR, the TCRdb table keeps only in-frame clones and is missing some. In the table there are under 2,000,000 clones, about 95% of which are singletons. The CDR3 loop spans 13 amino acids. V shed 4 bases and J shed 7 bases, with 13 bases lying between them. Per germline, CDR1 SGHVS and CDR2 FNYEAQ. Material for sequencing was naive CD8+ T cells sorted from blood. The chain recombines TRBV7-6 with TRBJ1-2; D unclear. This sequence was found in a man between 18 and 35 years old in good health. The CDR3 DNA follows: TGTGCCAGCAGCTCCCACGAGACATCTGGCTACACCTTC. The encoded protein is CASSSHETSGYTF.